This TCR beta chain was identified during a study of blood T cell repertoires in COVID-19. For the study at large: T cells, B-cell-depleted T cells, or PBMCs supplied cDNA or gDNA.

V lost 2 bases, J lost 6 bases, and 5 bases stayed unmatched. Germline-derived CDR1 and CDR2 are GTSNPN and SVGIG (reference sequence). This CDR3 is built from 15 residues. Original processing notes: Amplification of reference gene primers provided the estimated nucleated cell counts. The assay was immunoSEQ multiplex PCR, and TCRdb's table has in-frame clones only and misses some. The D gene and trimming were derived from the DNA, and the V and J assignments and clone size from that table. This table has about 25,000 clones, about nine tenths appearing once. This receptor was taken from a woman over 75 with acute or convalescent COVID-19. V is TRBV30 and J is TRBJ2-1; 12 bases align to TRBD2. The sample comprised peripheral blood. The CDR3 DNA follows: TGTGCCTGGAGTTCGGCTAGCGGGGGGGTCAATGAGCAGTTCTTC. As protein: CAWSSASGGVNEQFF.